One and the same sample provided the 11 T cell receptor beta chains below, sequenced in a study of CD8 T cells in ankylosing spondylitis. Their recognized antigens are unknown. Via MiXCR, TCRdb re-called the 5' RACE reads, giving one row per CDR3 protein. Among 250,000 to 350,000 distinct CDR3 sequences, around 7.6% were seen once, and the ten largest hold roughly 15%. Study findings and constraints: Typical of ankylosing spondylitis blood, it appeared, was a TCR beta motif of seven to nine highly homologous variants.

Material for sequencing was blood, either unsorted or a sorted T cell fraction (not recorded which). These receptors originate from a male donor with ankylosing spondylitis.

The CDR3 nucleotides read TGCAGTGCTATGGGGGACCCATCCTCTGGGGCCAACGTCCTGACTTTC. Its protein is CSAMGDPSSGANVLTF. This rearrangement joins TRBV20-1 to TRBJ2-6; D is possibly TRBD1 or TRBD2 (5 bases each). V dropped 4 bases and J dropped 0 bases, with 13 bases sitting between them. CDR3 size: 16 residues. Germline lookup yields CDR1 DFQATT and CDR2 SNEGSKA (reference sequence).

This clonotype has at least ten counts. The J gene is TRBJ2-6, the V gene TRBV6-5; either TRBD1 or TRBD2 may fit D (5 bases each). V lost 1 base, J lost 2 bases, and 9 bases lay in between. This CDR3 is built from 16 residues. Germline-derived CDR1 and CDR2 are MNHEY and SVGAGI. Here the CDR3 DNA reads TGTGCCAGCAGTTACTTGAGGGGAGCTGGGGCCAACGTCCTGACTTTC. It encodes CASSYLRGAGANVLTF.

This clonotype was picked up a small number of times. The chain recombines TRBV5-1 with TRBJ2-3, with 15 bases identical to TRBD2. The CDR3 is 17 amino acids. V lost 0 bases and J lost 5; bases outside the gene matches: 4. The V gene's germline CDR1 is SGHRS and CDR2 YFSETQ. DNA for the CDR3: TGCGCCAGCAGCTTGGAAGGACTAGCGGGAGGGATAGATACGCAGTATTTT. This translates into CASSLEGLAGGIDTQYF. Combining the CDR3 with reference TRBV5-1 and TRBJ2-3 gives the whole variable domain KAGVTQTPRYLIKTRGQQVTLSCSPISGHRSVSWYQQTPGQGLQFLFEYFSETQRNKGNFPGRFSGRQFSNSRSEMNVSTLELGDSALYLCASSLEGLAGGIDTQYFGPGTRLTVL.

Many counts were recorded for this clonotype. The chain links TRBV20-1 to TRBJ2-7; D gene unclear. The CDR3 is made up of 15 amino acids. V lost 3 bases and J lost 0, with 15 bases in between. The germline gives CDR1 DFQATT, CDR2 SNEGSKA (reference sequence). The CDR3 protein is CSASAERSSSYEQYF. The CDR3 bases are TGCAGTGCTAGCGCCGAAAGAAGCAGCTCCTACGAGCAGTACTTC.

The chain has TRBV6-1 and TRBJ1-6; D unclear. Germline CDR1 reads MNHNS; CDR2 reads SASEGT. Trimming cost V 1 base and J 7 bases, with 11 bases left between them. The CDR3 contains 15 residues. The DNA for the CDR3 is TGTGCCAGCAGTGAAGTGGGGTATGGGAATTCACCCCTCCACTTT. This sequence encodes CASSEVGYGNSPLHF.

This sequence joins TRBV20-1 and TRBJ1-2; D unresolved. The length of the CDR3 is 13 residues. Looked up from germline, CDR1 is DFQATT and CDR2 is SNEGSKA (reference sequence). The V end lost 1 base, the J end lost 2 bases, and 8 bases lay between the germline ends. CDR3 amino acids: CSARGTENYGYTF. The CDR3 DNA reads TGCAGTGCTAGAGGGACCGAGAACTATGGCTACACCTTC.

The chain employs TRBV15 and TRBJ2-7; D possibly corresponds to TRBD2 (5 bases). CDR3 length: 15 residues. CDR1 LNHNV and CDR2 YYDKDF come from the germline V gene (reference sequence). V was shortened by 2 bases and J by 2 bases, with 13 bases between the two germline ends. Written as DNA, the CDR3 is TGTGCCACCAGCAGAAGCGGAGGAGCAGCCTACGAGCAGTACTTC. This gives the protein CATSRSGGAAYEQYF.

This clonotype appeared many times. The chain is built from TRBV5-1 and TRBJ2-1; D perhaps matches TRBD2 (7 bases). Germline V gives CDR1 SGHRS, CDR2 YFSETQ. Trimming took 0 bases from V and 1 from J, leaving 11 bases between them. The CDR3 has 16 amino acids. The CDR3 region has the DNA TGCGCCAGCAGCTTGGCGGGGGGCCTTTCCTACAATGAGCAGTTCTTC. Amino acid sequence: CASSLAGGLSYNEQFF.

Worth noting for this clonotype: This may be a read error: a much more frequent sequence differs by one nucleotide. The final CDR3 position lacks the conserved phenylalanine or tryptophan, pointing to a likely read error. The chain uses TRBV14 and TRBJ2-6; 7 positions match TRBD1. The V segment lost 3 bases and the J segment 0 bases; nucleotides outside the gene matches: 8. Germline-derived CDR1 and CDR2 are SGHDN and FVKESK. The CDR3 extends over 18 amino acids. The CDR3 nucleotides read TGTGCCAGCAGCCATCGACAGGGTCGGCACTCTGGGGCCAACGTCCTGACTCTC. As protein: CASSHRQGRHSGANVLTL.

This clonotype showed up many times. V and J are TRBV5-1 and TRBJ2-7, with D possibly being TRBD1 (6 bases). The germline V and J ends were trimmed by 5 bases and 4 bases, with 13 bases remaining between them. The CDR3 runs 13 residues. Germline CDR1 is SGHRS and CDR2 is YFSETQ. This chain's CDR3 is CASRRAGEYEQYF. The CDR3 DNA sequence: TGCGCCAGCAGACGGGCAGGGGAATACGAGCAGTACTTC.

This clonotype was observed many times. V and J are TRBV29-1 and TRBJ2-1; 11 positions agree with TRBD1. Germline assignment: CDR1 SQVTM and CDR2 ANQGSEA. After removal of 4 bases from V and 8 bases from J, the junction contained 16 bases not matched to a gene. The CDR3 is 17 residues long. The CDR3 is CSVVSQVRDRGYYEQFF. CDR3 nucleotides: TGCAGCGTTGTGTCCCAAGTCCGGGACAGGGGGTATTATGAGCAGTTCTTC.